This TCR beta chain was sequenced for a study of siplizumab effects on memory and regulatory T cells. Findings of the study overall: Treg origin accounted for an average of nearly 70% of mappable alloreactive CD4+ clones with siplizumab and less than 30% in controls. Researchers could not give a naive or memory phenotype to roughly 75-96% of proliferating CD4+ or CD8+ clones.

The germline V gene encodes CDR1 SGHNT and CDR2 YENEEA. This CDR3 is 17 amino acids long. V gave up 6 bases and J gave up 6 bases, with 26 bases separating them. On this clone: The antigen remains undetermined.

The data were produced by immunoSEQ multiplex PCR, yet TCRdb's version contains in-frame clones alone and is incomplete. This sample has approximately 92,000 clones; 85% to 95% occur once, and the top ten carry 1.3%. V gene TRBV11-3 combines with J gene TRBJ1-2, with D hard to call. The receptor was derived from a human donor in good health. The sample taken for sequencing was non-Treg CD4+ T cells sorted from blood. Here the CDR3 DNA reads TGTGCCAGCAGTCAACCCCAGCCGGGTTCAGCTCGTCATGGCTACACCTTC. Protein sequence: CASSQPQPGSARHGYTF.